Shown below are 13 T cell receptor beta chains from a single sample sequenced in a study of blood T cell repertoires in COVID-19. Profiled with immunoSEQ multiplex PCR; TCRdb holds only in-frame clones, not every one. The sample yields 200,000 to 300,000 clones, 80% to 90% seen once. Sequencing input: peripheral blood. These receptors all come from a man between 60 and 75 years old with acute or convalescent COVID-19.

The CDR3 is CAIRGDRTYEQYF. CDR3 DNA sequence: TGTGCCATCAGGGGGGACAGAACCTACGAGCAGTACTTC. The chain links TRBV10-3 to TRBJ2-7, with 7 nucleotides matching TRBD1. Germline loops: CDR1 ENHRY, CDR2 SYGVKD. The J segment lost 2 bases and the V segment lost 6 bases, leaving 4 bases of the junction unmatched. The CDR3 has 13 residues.

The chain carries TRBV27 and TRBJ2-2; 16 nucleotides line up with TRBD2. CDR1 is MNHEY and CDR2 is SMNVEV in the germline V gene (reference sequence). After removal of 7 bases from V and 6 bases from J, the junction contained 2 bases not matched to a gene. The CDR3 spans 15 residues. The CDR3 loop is CASTGLAGGAGELFF. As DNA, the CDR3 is TGTGCCAGCACGGGACTAGCGGGGGGGGCCGGGGAGCTGTTTTTT.

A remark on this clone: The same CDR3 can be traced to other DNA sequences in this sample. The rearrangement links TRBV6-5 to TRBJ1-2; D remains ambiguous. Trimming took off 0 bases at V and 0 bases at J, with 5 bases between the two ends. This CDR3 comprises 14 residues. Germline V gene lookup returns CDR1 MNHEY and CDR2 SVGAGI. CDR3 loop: CASSYSRANYGYTF. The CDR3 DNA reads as TGTGCCAGCAGTTACTCGAGGGCTAACTATGGCTACACCTTC.

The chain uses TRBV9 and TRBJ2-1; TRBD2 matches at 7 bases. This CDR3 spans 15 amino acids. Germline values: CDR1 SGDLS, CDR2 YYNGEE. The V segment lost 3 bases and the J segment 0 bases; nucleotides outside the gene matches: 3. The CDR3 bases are TGTGCCAGCAGCGGGAGCGGGGACTCCTACAATGAGCAGTTCTTC. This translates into CASSGSGDSYNEQFF.

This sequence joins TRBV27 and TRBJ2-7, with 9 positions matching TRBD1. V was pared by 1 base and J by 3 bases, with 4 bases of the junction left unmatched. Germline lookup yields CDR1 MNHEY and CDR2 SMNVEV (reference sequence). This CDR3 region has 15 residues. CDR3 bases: TGTGCCAGCAGTTTATTCTACAGGGGGCACTACGAGCAGTACTTC. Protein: CASSLFYRGHYEQYF.

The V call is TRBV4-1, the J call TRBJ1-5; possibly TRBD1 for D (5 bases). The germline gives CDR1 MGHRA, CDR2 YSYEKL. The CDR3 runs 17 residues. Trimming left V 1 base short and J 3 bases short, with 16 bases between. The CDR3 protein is CASSQVGAGRNNQPQHF. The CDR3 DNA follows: TGCGCCAGCAGCCAAGTCGGGGCGGGGAGAAACAATCAGCCCCAGCATTTT.

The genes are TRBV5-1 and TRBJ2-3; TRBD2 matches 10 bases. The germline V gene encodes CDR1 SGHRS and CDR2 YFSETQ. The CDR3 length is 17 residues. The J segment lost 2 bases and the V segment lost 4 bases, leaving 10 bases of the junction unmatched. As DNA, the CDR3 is TGCGCCAGCAGCAGGGCCATACTAGCGGGGCACACAGATACGCAGTATTTT. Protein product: CASSRAILAGHTDTQYF.

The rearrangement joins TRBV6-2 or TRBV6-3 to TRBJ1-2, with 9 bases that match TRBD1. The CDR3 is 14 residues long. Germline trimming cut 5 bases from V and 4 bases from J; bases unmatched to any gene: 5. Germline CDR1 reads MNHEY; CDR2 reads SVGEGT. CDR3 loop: CASSTGGAGYGYTF. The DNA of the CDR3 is TGTGCCAGCAGTACAGGGGGCGCGGGCTATGGCTACACCTTC.

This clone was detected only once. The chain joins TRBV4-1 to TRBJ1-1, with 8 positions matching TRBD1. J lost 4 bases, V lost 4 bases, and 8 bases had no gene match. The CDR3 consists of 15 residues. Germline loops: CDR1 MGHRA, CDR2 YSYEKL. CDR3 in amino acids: CASSRSKTGVTEAFF. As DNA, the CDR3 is TGCGCCAGCAGCCGCTCAAAGACAGGGGTCACTGAAGCTTTCTTT.

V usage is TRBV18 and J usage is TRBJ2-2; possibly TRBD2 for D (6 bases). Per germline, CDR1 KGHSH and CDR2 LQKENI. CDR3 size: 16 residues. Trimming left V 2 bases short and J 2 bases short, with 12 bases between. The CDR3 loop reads CASSPRASDNTGELFF. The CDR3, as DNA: TGTGCCAGCTCACCAAGGGCTAGCGACAACACCGGGGAGCTGTTTTTT.

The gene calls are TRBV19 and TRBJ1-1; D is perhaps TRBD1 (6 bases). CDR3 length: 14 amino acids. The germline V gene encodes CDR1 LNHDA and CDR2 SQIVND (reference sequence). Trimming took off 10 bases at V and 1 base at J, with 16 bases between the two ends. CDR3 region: CATRRGEGNTEAFF. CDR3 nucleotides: TGTGCCACTCGGAGGGGGGAGGGGAACACTGAAGCTTTCTTT.

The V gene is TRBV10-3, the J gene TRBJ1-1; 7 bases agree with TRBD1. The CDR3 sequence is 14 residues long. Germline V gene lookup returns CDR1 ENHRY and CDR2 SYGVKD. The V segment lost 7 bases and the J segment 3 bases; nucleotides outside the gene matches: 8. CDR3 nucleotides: TGTGCCATCACCCCGACAGGGTTCGACACTGAAGCTTTCTTT. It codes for CAITPTGFDTEAFF.

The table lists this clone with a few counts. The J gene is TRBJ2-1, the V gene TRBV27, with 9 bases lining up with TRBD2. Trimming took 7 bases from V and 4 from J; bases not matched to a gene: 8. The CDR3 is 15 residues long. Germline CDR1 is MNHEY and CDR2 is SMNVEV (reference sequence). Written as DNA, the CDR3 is TGTGCCAGCATTACGACTAGCGGAAATTACAATGAGCAGTTCTTC. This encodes CASITTSGNYNEQFF.